This T cell receptor beta chain was sequenced in a study of cytomegalovirus exposure and HLA in healthy donors. General study results and limits: One variant, a missense change in DCLRE1C, was linked in a later analysis to TCR beta V- and J-gene trimming. Across HLA loci, a later analysis found differing TCR association rates, with DRB1 most and HLA-C fewest.

The sample holds one count of this clone. Its antigen is unknown. Trimming left V 0 bases short and J 2 bases short, with 10 bases between. The CDR3 has 15 residues. Germline CDR1 reads SGHRS; CDR2 reads YFSETQ. With 60 Vbeta and 13 Jbeta primers, the PCR was carried out. Generated by immunoSEQ multiplex PCR, the TCRdb table keeps only in-frame clones and is missing some. Counted here are 160,000 or so clones, approximately 80% occurring once; the ten biggest clones make up 1.5%. The receptor's source is a woman younger than 35 in good health and CMV-seronegative. The V call is TRBV5-1, the J call TRBJ2-3; weak D call: TRBD1 (5 bases). The sample was PBMCs. CDR3 protein: CASSLVGQNTDTQYF. The CDR3 DNA sequence: TGCGCCAGCAGCTTGGTAGGACAAAACACAGATACGCAGTATTTT.